This entry lists 14 T cell receptor beta chains sequenced from one sample in a study of blood T cells in healthy people across ages. It was with a sample-barcoded 5' primer and a J-beta primer mix that a second PCR of about 6 to 11 cycles was run. TCRdb reprocessed the 5' RACE reads with MiXCR, giving one entry per CDR3 protein. In the table there are about 760,000 distinct CDR3 sequences, around 50% of which are singletons. The sample taken for sequencing was blood. The receptors here all came from a man between 35 and 55 years old in good health.

The gene calls are TRBV28 and TRBJ2-1, with D hard to call. V shed 4 bases and J shed 10 bases, with 11 bases lying between them. Germline lookup yields CDR1 MDHEN and CDR2 SYDVKM. The CDR3 loop spans 12 amino acids. In nucleotides, the CDR3 is TGTGCCAGCAGTTCGGCCTTCAGAGAGCAGTTCTTC. Translated, it gives CASSSAFREQFF.

The J gene is TRBJ1-1, the V gene TRBV7-8; D not certain. Germline-derived CDR1 and CDR2 are SGHVS and FQNEAQ. The CDR3 covers 19 residues. Between the trimmed V and J ends, which lost 2 bases and 3 bases, there was a span of 25 bases. CDR3 amino acids: CASSLRWAGSADGDTEAFF. CDR3 sequence (DNA): TGTGCCAGCAGCTTAAGGTGGGCAGGATCGGCCGATGGGGACACTGAAGCTTTCTTT.

J is TRBJ2-2 and V is TRBV11-1, with D unclear. Trimming removed 0 bases from V and 4 bases from J, with 6 bases in between. The CDR3 has 14 residues. Germline V lookup: CDR1 SGHAT, CDR2 FQDESV (reference sequence). Here the CDR3 DNA reads TGTGCCAGCAGCTTAGCGCGGAGCACCGGGGAGCTGTTTTTT. Translated, it gives CASSLARSTGELFF.

The V call is TRBV5-6, the J call TRBJ1-2; 9 bases are a match to TRBD1. CDR3 length: 17 amino acids. CDR1 is SGHDT and CDR2 is YYEEEE in the germline V gene. Trimming at V came to 1 base and at J to 4 bases, leaving 11 bases not matched to a gene. The CDR3 DNA is TGTGCCAGCAGCTTGAACGGGGGGACAGGGCATCTCTATGGCTACACCTTC. This sequence encodes CASSLNGGTGHLYGYTF.

This chain links TRBV3-1 with TRBJ2-6; D not certain. The CDR3 has 19 amino acids. Between the trimmed V and J ends, which lost 0 bases and 1 base, there was a span of 16 bases. Germline CDR1 is LGHDT and CDR2 is YNNKEL (reference sequence). The CDR3 protein is CASSQEVLELPSGANVLTF. In DNA form, the CDR3 reads TGTGCCAGCAGCCAAGAAGTCTTGGAGTTGCCATCTGGGGCCAACGTCCTGACTTTC.

The chain recombines TRBV2 with TRBJ2-5; a possible D gene is TRBD1 (5 bases). The CDR3 extends over 13 amino acids. Per the germline V gene, CDR1 is SNHLY and CDR2 is FYNNEI. Deletions cut 2 bases from V and 7 bases from J, with 11 bases between. DNA of the CDR3: TGTGCCAGCAGTGAATCTGGGGCAGGGACCCAGTACTTC. Its translation: CASSESGAGTQYF.

This chain connects TRBV24-1 to TRBJ2-1; 9 nucleotides align to TRBD2. The V segment lost 0 bases and the J segment 9 bases; nucleotides outside the gene matches: 17. The CDR3 covers 19 residues. Per germline, CDR1 KGHDR and CDR2 SFDVKD. The CDR3 DNA follows: TGTGCCACCAGTGATTTGCAGGTAGGATTAGCGGGGGACGCAGCTGAGCAGTTCTTC. Translated, it gives CATSDLQVGLAGDAAEQFF.

The rearrangement uses TRBV7-2 and TRBJ2-7; maybe TRBD1 (6 bases). Germline V CDR1 and CDR2: SGHTA, FQGNSA. Trimming left V 5 bases short and J 11 bases short, with 13 bases between. The CDR3 spans 11 residues. CDR3 sequence: CASSETGSKYF. The CDR3, as DNA: TGTGCCAGCAGCGAGACAGGTTCCAAGTACTTC.

V usage is TRBV11-3 and J usage is TRBJ2-3; D is undetermined. V lost 5 bases, J lost 5 bases, and 11 bases lay in between. Germline V lookup: CDR1 SGHNT, CDR2 YENEEA. The CDR3 is 13 amino acids. CDR3 nucleotides: TGTGCCAGCAGCACCGCACGTAGAGATACGCAGTATTTT. This gives the protein CASSTARRDTQYF.

This clonotype turned up a few times. The chain recombines TRBV20-1 with TRBJ2-5, with TRBD2 as a possible D gene (6 bases). CDR3 length equals 15 residues. CDR1 and CDR2 from the germline V gene are DFQATT and SNEGSKA (reference sequence). The germline V and J ends were trimmed by 6 bases and 0 bases, with 17 bases remaining between them. CDR3 nucleotide sequence: TGCAGTGCGGCTCGTCTTGGGGGGAACCAAGAGACCCAGTACTTC. Translation gives CSAARLGGNQETQYF.

The V and J genes are TRBV15 and TRBJ2-7; no clear D. The germline V gene has CDR1 LNHNV and CDR2 YYDKDF (reference sequence). This CDR3 is 15 amino acids long. The V end lost 0 bases, the J end lost 6 bases, and 15 bases lay between the germline ends. Here the CDR3 reads CATSRDRTRNSEQYF. DNA for the CDR3: TGTGCCACCAGCAGAGACCGAACTCGTAATAGCGAGCAGTACTTC.

The V gene is TRBV29-1, the J gene TRBJ2-7; TRBD2 matches 12 bases. The CDR3 extends over 14 amino acids. Germline lookup yields CDR1 SQVTM and CDR2 ANQGSEA. Trimming at V came to 6 bases and at J to 6 bases, leaving 9 bases not matched to a gene. The CDR3 is CSVRLAGVRSEQYF. CDR3 bases: TGCAGCGTCCGACTAGCGGGAGTAAGAAGCGAGCAGTACTTC.

The V and J genes are TRBV20-1 and TRBJ2-3, with D perhaps being TRBD1 or TRBD2 (5 bases each). Germline loops: CDR1 DFQATT, CDR2 SNEGSKA (reference sequence). The germline V and J ends were trimmed by 3 bases and 0 bases, with 19 bases remaining between them. This CDR3 comprises 17 residues. The CDR3, as DNA: TGCAGTGCTAGGGCACCCTGGACCGGGACCAGCACAGATACGCAGTATTTT. Protein product: CSARAPWTGTSTDTQYF.

V gene TRBV6-2 or TRBV6-3 combines with J gene TRBJ2-3; D is unresolved. Trimming removed 2 bases at V and 4 bases at J, with 16 bases between. Looked up from germline, CDR1 is MNHEY and CDR2 is SVGEGT. CDR3 length equals 16 residues. The CDR3: CASSYPPGWIPDTQYF. The CDR3 bases are TGTGCCAGCAGTTACCCCCCAGGATGGATCCCAGATACGCAGTATTTT.